The 27 T cell receptor beta chains listed next were all sequenced from one sample in a study of blood T cell repertoires in COVID-19. Profiled with immunoSEQ multiplex PCR; TCRdb holds only in-frame clones, not every one. This sample has 200,000 to 250,000 clones, with about 80% found just once. Sequences were obtained from PBMCs or T cells enriched from blood (not recorded which). Receptors originate from a man in his sixties who had recovered from COVID-19.

The rearrangement joins TRBV27 to TRBJ1-6, with no clear D. There are 14 residues in the CDR3. Germline CDR1 is MNHEY and CDR2 is SMNVEV (reference sequence). Trimming took off 3 bases at V and 7 bases at J, with 10 bases between the two ends. As DNA, the CDR3 is TGTGCCAGCAGTTTGGTTCGCGGCAATTCACCCCTCCACTTT. Protein sequence: CASSLVRGNSPLHF.

This rearrangement joins TRBV7-8 to TRBJ1-2, with 7 bases that match TRBD1. CDR1 is SGHVS, CDR2 FQNEAQ, per germline. There are 15 residues in the CDR3. V lost 5 bases and J lost 2; bases outside the gene matches: 8. Here the CDR3 DNA reads TGTGCCAGCAGCCCAACCGACAGGGCGAACTATGGCTACACCTTC. It encodes CASSPTDRANYGYTF.

CDR3 protein: CASSQGSLLTGSNEKLFF. Here the CDR3 DNA reads TGTGCCAGCAGCCAAGGGAGCTTGCTGACAGGGAGTAATGAAAAACTGTTTTTT. The chain combines TRBV4-2 with TRBJ1-4, with 7 bases that match TRBD1. J gave up 4 bases and V 1 base, and 12 bases lay outside the gene matches. The CDR3 extends over 18 amino acids. In germline, CDR1 is LGHNA, CDR2 YNFKEQ.

There are a few counts of this clone. The V call is TRBV5-6, the J call TRBJ1-2, with D hard to call. CDR3 size: 12 residues. The V gene's germline CDR1 is SGHDT and CDR2 YYEEEE. The V end was cut by 1 base, the J end by 12 bases, with 13 bases between. The CDR3 DNA sequence: TGTGCCAGCAGCTTGAGAGGTCTAGTAGACACCTTC. Encoded protein: CASSLRGLVDTF.

The chain carries TRBV19 and TRBJ1-5; 8 positions match TRBD1. The CDR3 length is 15 residues. Germline V CDR1 and CDR2: LNHDA, SQIVND (reference sequence). Trimming took 2 bases from V and 2 from J; bases not matched to a gene: 2. The CDR3 bases are TGTGCCAGTAGTATACAGGGGGCGGGCAATCAGCCCCAGCATTTT. Translating it yields CASSIQGAGNQPQHF.

The V and J genes are TRBV12-3 or TRBV12-4 and TRBJ2-4; TRBD2 matches at 8 bases. The CDR3 extends over 13 amino acids. J gave up 9 bases and V 3 bases, and 4 bases lay outside the gene matches. The CDR3 protein is CASSFSGEGIQYF. CDR3 in DNA: TGTGCCAGCAGTTTTAGCGGGGAGGGCATTCAGTACTTC.

This rearrangement joins TRBV7-9 to TRBJ1-1; TRBD1 agrees at 8 bases. V was pared by 8 bases and J by 4 bases, with 0 bases of the junction left unmatched. The CDR3 has 11 amino acids. Germline V CDR1 and CDR2: SEHNR, FQNEAQ (reference sequence). The CDR3 nucleotides read TGTGCCAGCGACAGGGGCACTGAAGCTTTCTTT. It yields the protein CASDRGTEAFF.

This clone was counted a few times. The chain couples TRBV7-9 to TRBJ2-1; D gene uncertain. Germline V CDR1 and CDR2: SEHNR, FQNEAQ (reference sequence). Trimming removed 5 bases at V and 7 bases at J, with 12 bases between. CDR3 length equals 13 residues. CDR3 sequence reads: CASSAAATNEQFF. The CDR3 nucleotides read TGTGCCAGCAGCGCCGCGGCCACTAATGAGCAGTTCTTC.

The rearrangement uses TRBV21-1 and TRBJ1-5; TRBD1 reflects the table's D call only, with no check against the DNA. TRBV21-1 corresponds to a pseudogene. The CDR3 consists of 14 residues. In DNA, the CDR3 is TGTGCCAGCAGCAAAGACAGGGATAGTCAGCCCCAGCATTTT. Protein product: CASSKDRDSQPQHF.

This rearrangement joins TRBV5-6 to TRBJ1-2; D is possibly TRBD1 (6 bases). V lost 0 bases and J 5 bases, leaving 17 bases between the germline ends. The V gene's germline CDR1 is SGHDT and CDR2 YYEEEE. This CDR3 is built from 16 residues. The CDR3 sequence: CASSLGGVGTTYGYTF. The CDR3 DNA follows: TGTGCCAGCAGCTTGGGTGGGGTCGGGACAACGTATGGCTACACCTTC.

The J gene is TRBJ1-2, the V gene TRBV7-9, with D perhaps TRBD1 (5 bases). Trimming took 1 base from V and 5 from J, leaving 14 bases between them. This CDR3 has 15 residues. The germline V gene has CDR1 SEHNR and CDR2 FQNEAQ (reference sequence). The CDR3 DNA follows: TGTGCCAGCAGCTTAGGGGGCGCCTTACTGTATGGCTACACCTTC. This sequence encodes CASSLGGALLYGYTF.

The rearrangement links TRBV5-1 to TRBJ2-2; D is possibly TRBD1 (6 bases). The CDR3 extends over 14 amino acids. Germline assignment: CDR1 SGHRS and CDR2 YFSETQ. Trimming stripped 4 bases from V and 4 bases from J, with 11 bases between. The CDR3 DNA sequence: TGCGCCAGCAGCCTCGACAGGATCACCGGGGAGCTGTTTTTT. Protein sequence: CASSLDRITGELFF.

The genes are TRBV6-5 and TRBJ1-2; D gene unclear. The CDR3 length is 13 residues. V dropped 6 bases and J dropped 3 bases, with 11 bases sitting between them. Germline V gene lookup returns CDR1 MNHEY and CDR2 SVGAGI. CDR3: CASRSSPDYGYTF. DNA of the CDR3: TGTGCCAGCAGATCGTCCCCCGACTATGGCTACACCTTC.

The V call is TRBV7-2, the J call TRBJ2-1; 8 bases map to TRBD2. This CDR3 region has 18 residues. Per germline, CDR1 SGHTA and CDR2 FQGNSA. Trimming at V came to 2 bases and at J to 5 bases, leaving 14 bases not matched to a gene. In DNA, the CDR3 is TGTGCCAGCAGCTTAATGGCGCGGGGGGCCCGGGGAAACAATGAGCAGTTCTTC. Protein sequence: CASSLMARGARGNNEQFF.

This clone has only a few counts. The J gene is TRBJ1-2, the V gene TRBV20-1; possible D gene TRBD1, 5 bases. Trimming stripped 6 bases from V and 9 bases from J, with 17 bases between. The CDR3 totals 12 residues. Germline values: CDR1 DFQATT, CDR2 SNEGSKA (reference sequence). The CDR3 sequence: CSASMGTGRYTF. The CDR3 nucleotides are TGCAGTGCGAGTATGGGGACTGGGCGCTACACCTTC.

Here the CDR3 reads CASGPRDRGLVDVTDTQYF. CDR3 DNA sequence: TGTGCCAGCGGCCCCCGGGACAGGGGCCTCGTAGACGTCACAGATACGCAGTATTTT. The genes are TRBV7-9 and TRBJ2-3, with 10 nucleotides matching TRBD1. V lost 8 bases, J lost 2 bases, and 19 bases stayed unmatched. Germline values: CDR1 SEHNR, CDR2 FQNEAQ (reference sequence). The CDR3 is made up of 19 amino acids.

This chain joins TRBV6-5 and TRBJ1-2; a possible D gene is TRBD1 (6 bases). V lost 4 bases to trimming and J lost 0 bases, with 12 bases between them. This CDR3 has 15 residues. The germline V gene has CDR1 MNHEY and CDR2 SVGAGI. The DNA for the CDR3 is TGTGCCAGCAGTTCTGTGGACAGAGCTAACTATGGCTACACCTTC. It yields the protein CASSSVDRANYGYTF.

This clone was observed a single time. The rearrangement uses TRBV27 and TRBJ1-5; no clear D gene. The CDR3 runs 16 residues. Trimming removed 6 bases at V and 0 bases at J, with 15 bases between. Germline V gene sequence: CDR1 MNHEY, CDR2 SMNVEV (reference sequence). CDR3 residues: CASSPSGTLSNQPQHF. CDR3 sequence (DNA): TGTGCCAGCAGCCCGTCGGGAACTCTTAGCAATCAGCCCCAGCATTTT.

CDR3 DNA: TGTGCCAGCAGTTCCCTTTGGGGGGGATCTAATGAAAAACTGTTTTTT. Translation gives CASSSLWGGSNEKLFF. The genes are TRBV28 and TRBJ1-4; D may be TRBD1 (5 bases). Trimming took off 4 bases at V and 3 bases at J, with 15 bases between the two ends. The V gene's germline CDR1 is MDHEN and CDR2 SYDVKM. The CDR3 runs 16 residues.

The rearrangement links TRBV19 to TRBJ2-7, with D maybe TRBD1 (5 bases). This CDR3 has 13 amino acids. Germline V gene lookup returns CDR1 LNHDA and CDR2 SQIVND (reference sequence). V lost 6 bases to trimming and J lost 3 bases, with 12 bases between them. Here the CDR3 DNA reads TGTGCCAGTAGCTCCGCGGACAACTACGAGCAGTACTTC. Protein: CASSSADNYEQYF.

Turning to this clone: Other nucleotide sequences in the sample specify the same CDR3. V and J are TRBV19 and TRBJ1-1; weak D call: TRBD1 (5 bases). The V and J ends lost 3 bases and 4 bases respectively, with 9 bases between them. Germline values: CDR1 LNHDA, CDR2 SQIVND (reference sequence). The CDR3 runs 13 residues. This CDR3 is CASSITGGTEAFF. The CDR3 DNA follows: TGTGCCAGTAGTATCACGGGGGGCACTGAAGCTTTCTTT.

This clone was recorded only once. At one of its ends the junction is not consistent with the germline gene, which may arise from a read error. This chain's CDR3 is CASSLNADAAVETQYF. CDR3 sequence (DNA): TGTGCTAGCAGCTTAAACGCCGACGCGGCGGTTGAGACCCAGTACTTC. The chain links TRBV7-7 to TRBJ2-5, with D uncertain. The CDR3 length is 16 residues. The germline V gene has CDR1 SSHAT and CDR2 FNYEAQ (reference sequence).

V and J are TRBV2 and TRBJ2-7, with D perhaps matching TRBD2 (5 bases). This CDR3 has 11 residues. V was trimmed by 5 bases and J by 7 bases, leaving 9 bases between them. CDR1 and CDR2 (germline): SNHLY, FYNNEI. The CDR3 DNA follows: TGTGCCAGCAGTATTCCGGGGGAGCAGTACTTC. As protein: CASSIPGEQYF. Complete variable domain (other parts from reference TRBV2 and TRBJ2-7): EPEVTQTPSHQVTQMGQEVILRCVPISNHLYFYWYRQILGQKVEFLVSFYNNEISEKSEIFDDQFSVERPDGSNFTLKIRSTKLEDSAMYFCASSIPGEQYFGPGTRLTVT.

The V call is TRBV7-9, the J call TRBJ1-1; tentatively, D is TRBD1 (5 bases). Germline lookup yields CDR1 SEHNR and CDR2 FQNEAQ (reference sequence). The CDR3 has 14 residues. Trimming cost V 3 bases and J 3 bases, with 11 bases left between them. CDR3 amino acids: CASSFYARDTEAFF. CDR3 nucleotide sequence: TGTGCCAGCAGCTTCTACGCCAGGGACACTGAAGCTTTCTTT.

This clone was picked up one time. The gene calls are TRBV7-9 and TRBJ1-5, with 7 bases identical to TRBD1. This CDR3 contains 14 residues. J lost 2 bases, V lost 4 bases, and 2 bases had no gene match. Germline V gene lookup returns CDR1 SEHNR and CDR2 FQNEAQ (reference sequence). The chain's CDR3 is CASSSTGGNQPQHF. The DNA for the CDR3 is TGTGCCAGCAGCTCTACAGGGGGCAATCAGCCCCAGCATTTT.

In its sample, this clone was seen a few times. The chain links TRBV7-2 to TRBJ2-7, with D perhaps matching TRBD2 (6 bases). V lost 1 base to trimming and J lost 5 bases, with 12 bases between them. The CDR3 length is 14 residues. From germline, CDR1 is SGHTA and CDR2 FQGNSA. DNA of the CDR3: TGTGCCAGCAGCTTAGGGGGGGTAATGAACGAGCAGTACTTC. Translated, it gives CASSLGGVMNEQYF.

This chain joins TRBV7-9 and TRBJ2-5; tentatively, D is TRBD2 (5 bases). The V end lost 3 bases, the J end lost 2 bases, and 10 bases lay between the germline ends. This CDR3 comprises 14 residues. CDR1 and CDR2 from the germline V gene are SEHNR and FQNEAQ (reference sequence). CDR3 sequence reads: CASSFGWRQETQYF. For the CDR3, the DNA is TGTGCCAGCAGCTTCGGTTGGAGGCAAGAGACCCAGTACTTC.